Shown below are 20 T cell receptor beta chains from a single sample sequenced in a study of shared clonotypes between healthy human individuals. Data came from immunoSEQ multiplex PCR; TCRdb stores just in-frame clones and leaves some out. The table lists about 2 million clones, about 95% of them singletons, with around 1.1% in the top ten. The naive CD8 subset, CD45RO-negative cells positively selected for CCR7, excluded terminally differentiated effector memory CD45RA+ cells. Material for sequencing was naive CD8+ T cells sorted from blood. These receptors all come from a man between 18 and 35 years old in good health.

The chain uses TRBV25-1 and TRBJ2-1; 14 nucleotides agree with TRBD2. The germline V gene encodes CDR1 MGHDK and CDR2 SYGVNS. The V segment lost 7 bases and the J segment 8 bases; nucleotides outside the gene matches: 10. The CDR3 extends over 16 amino acids. This CDR3 reads CASTNFGTSGRHEQFF. The CDR3 DNA follows: TGTGCCAGCACGAATTTCGGGACTAGCGGGAGACATGAGCAGTTCTTC.

This clone is a singleton in its sample. The rearrangement links TRBV10-2 to TRBJ2-2; D remains ambiguous. The CDR3 is made up of 15 amino acids. Germline values: CDR1 WSHSY, CDR2 SAAADI. V was trimmed by 3 bases and J by 1 base, leaving 9 bases between them. CDR3: CASSDGYQNTGELFF. CDR3 nucleotides: TGCGCCAGCAGTGACGGCTACCAGAACACCGGGGAGCTGTTTTTT.

The chain employs TRBV10-3 and TRBJ2-2; D possibly uses TRBD1 or TRBD2 (5 bases each). The CDR3 is 17 residues long. Between the trimmed V and J ends, which lost 4 bases and 1 base, there was a span of 16 bases. Per the germline V gene, CDR1 is ENHRY and CDR2 is SYGVKD. CDR3: CAISVMSGTKNTGELFF. CDR3 nucleotide sequence: TGTGCCATCAGTGTGATGAGTGGGACGAAGAACACCGGGGAGCTGTTTTTT.

The chain has TRBV4-3 and TRBJ2-3; TRBD2 is a possible D gene (6 bases). Looked up from germline, CDR1 is LGHNA and CDR2 is YSLEER. V was shortened by 0 bases and J by 2 bases, with 21 bases between the two germline ends. This CDR3 spans 19 amino acids. CDR3 coding DNA: TGCGCCAGCAGCCAAGATCAATCTGGTCCTACTAGCCTCACAGATACGCAGTATTTT. It yields the protein CASSQDQSGPTSLTDTQYF.

The CDR3 region has the DNA TGTGCCAGCAGTTCCCCGTCCGGAGGCTATGGCTACACCTTC. Its protein product is CASSSPSGGYGYTF. The chain carries TRBV27 and TRBJ1-2; D ambiguous. The CDR3 is 14 amino acids. Trimming removed 4 bases at V and 4 bases at J, with 13 bases between. CDR1 and CDR2 (germline): MNHEY, SMNVEV (reference sequence).

V is TRBV29-1 and J is TRBJ2-1, with 10 bases identical to TRBD1. This CDR3 comprises 14 residues. The V gene end was trimmed by 3 bases and the J gene end by 4 bases; junction bases not matched to a gene: 3. CDR1 and CDR2 (germline): SQVTM, ANQGSEA. CDR3 in amino acids: CSVDPGQGYNEQFF. The CDR3 DNA follows: TGCAGCGTTGACCCGGGACAGGGGTACAATGAGCAGTTCTTC.

Notes on this clone: At one of its ends the junction is not consistent with the germline gene, which may arise from a read error. The CDR3: CAWSPGGVRGDTIYF. The CDR3 nucleotides are TGTGCCTGGAGTCCGGGGGGGGTTCGTGGAGACACCATATATTTT. This rearrangement joins TRBV30 to TRBJ1-3, with D perhaps TRBD1 (5 bases). CDR1 GTSNPN and CDR2 SVGIG come from the germline V gene (reference sequence). This CDR3 comprises 15 residues.

V is TRBV29-1 and J is TRBJ1-3; D perhaps matches TRBD1 (5 bases). Germline lookup yields CDR1 SQVTM and CDR2 ANQGSEA. The CDR3 is made up of 15 amino acids. Trimming removed 3 bases at V and 0 bases at J, with 12 bases between. CDR3 DNA: TGCAGCGTTGAGTTGCTAGGACACTCTGGAAACACCATATATTTT. As protein: CSVELLGHSGNTIYF.

This sequence joins TRBV28 and TRBJ2-1; the D gene is possibly TRBD1 (6 bases). V lost 5 bases and J lost 2, with 10 bases in between. Germline V gene lookup returns CDR1 MDHEN and CDR2 SYDVKM. The CDR3 contains 14 residues. CDR3 in amino acids: CASSVGQTYNEQFF. The CDR3 coding sequence is TGTGCCAGCAGTGTTGGACAGACCTACAATGAGCAGTTCTTC.

This chain uses TRBV7-9 with TRBJ2-5; 9 bases agree with TRBD1. V shed 2 bases, J shed 4 bases, and the junction held 5 bases outside the gene matches. In germline, CDR1 is SEHNR, CDR2 FQNEAQ (reference sequence). The CDR3 sequence is 15 residues long. The CDR3, as DNA: TGTGCCAGCAGCTTATTACAGGGGGCTGTAGAGACCCAGTACTTC. Protein sequence: CASSLLQGAVETQYF.

The genes are TRBV7-2 and TRBJ2-3, with unresolved D. CDR1 SGHTA and CDR2 FQGNSA come from the germline V gene. V was trimmed by 8 bases and J by 9 bases, leaving 12 bases between them. The CDR3 runs to 11 residues. The CDR3 reads CASPTGETQYF. CDR3 sequence (DNA): TGTGCCAGCCCGACTGGCGAGACGCAGTATTTT.

This clone has more than one count but fewer than ten. The chain joins TRBV6-6 to TRBJ2-7, with 13 bases matching TRBD2. The CDR3 loop spans 15 amino acids. With 5 bases clipped from V and 7 bases from J, the junction kept 8 bases outside the gene matches. Germline values: CDR1 MNHNY, CDR2 SVGAGI (reference sequence). CDR3: CASSRGLAGVEEQYF. DNA of the CDR3: TGTGCCAGCAGTCGCGGACTAGCGGGAGTAGAGGAGCAGTACTTC.

The chain links TRBV27 to TRBJ1-2; 8 bases agree with TRBD1. The CDR3 is made up of 15 amino acids. Germline values: CDR1 MNHEY, CDR2 SMNVEV (reference sequence). Trimming removed 4 bases from V and 2 bases from J; junction bases left unmatched: 6. The CDR3 sequence: CASSYSTGANYGYTF. In DNA, the CDR3 is TGTGCCAGCAGTTACTCGACAGGGGCAAACTATGGCTACACCTTC.

As to this clone: Within the sample, other DNA sequences also encode this same CDR3. The rearrangement links TRBV19 to TRBJ1-1; the D is unclear. V was shortened by 1 base and J by 2 bases, with 5 bases between the two germline ends. This CDR3 spans 13 amino acids. Per the germline V gene, CDR1 is LNHDA and CDR2 is SQIVND (reference sequence). This CDR3 reads CASSIGSNTEAFF. The CDR3 nucleotides are TGTGCCAGTAGTATAGGCAGCAACACTGAAGCTTTCTTT.

A remark on this clone: This same CDR3 is encoded by further DNA sequences in the sample. The chain joins TRBV5-1 to TRBJ2-2; TRBD1 is a possible D gene (5 bases). CDR1 and CDR2 (germline): SGHRS, YFSETQ. This CDR3 is 15 amino acids long. The V gene lost 0 bases and the J gene lost 1 base, with 7 bases spanning the gap. CDR3 in amino acids: CASSLGQGNTGELFF. The CDR3 region has the DNA TGCGCCAGCAGCTTGGGGCAGGGGAACACCGGGGAGCTGTTTTTT. Full variable domain (outside the CDR3, taken from reference TRBV5-1 and TRBJ2-2): KAGVTQTPRYLIKTRGQQVTLSCSPISGHRSVSWYQQTPGQGLQFLFEYFSETQRNKGNFPGRFSGRQFSNSRSEMNVSTLELGDSALYLCASSLGQGNTGELFFGEGSRLTVL.

CDR3 in amino acids: CSVEDSPYTEAFF. The CDR3 DNA sequence: TGCAGCGTTGAAGACTCCCCCTACACTGAAGCTTTCTTT. This sequence joins TRBV29-1 and TRBJ1-1; D unresolved. The V end lost 0 bases, the J end lost 3 bases, and 8 bases lay between the germline ends. Germline CDR1 reads SQVTM; CDR2 reads ANQGSEA. The CDR3 runs to 13 residues. The full variable domain, in which reference TRBV29-1 and TRBJ1-1 provide the parts outside the CDR3, is SAVISQKPSRDICQRGTSLTIQCQVDSQVTMMFWYRQQPGQSLTLIATANQGSEATYESGFVIDKFPISRPNLTFSTLTVSNMSPEDSSIYLCSVEDSPYTEAFFGQGTRLTVV.

This chain joins TRBV27 and TRBJ2-7; 7 bases fit TRBD1. J lost 2 bases, V lost 2 bases, and 6 bases had no gene match. This CDR3 is built from 15 residues. Germline V lookup: CDR1 MNHEY, CDR2 SMNVEV (reference sequence). The CDR3 bases are TGTGCCAGCAGTTTAAGTAGGGACAGTGCCTACGAGCAGTACTTC. Protein: CASSLSRDSAYEQYF.

The chain uses TRBV28 and TRBJ2-1; maybe TRBD1 (5 bases). The germline V gene encodes CDR1 MDHEN and CDR2 SYDVKM. V lost 2 bases and J lost 0, with 11 bases in between. The length of the CDR3 is 16 residues. CDR3 sequence: CASSLATDLSYNEQFF. The CDR3 bases are TGTGCCAGCAGTTTAGCGACAGATCTCTCCTACAATGAGCAGTTCTTC.

The rearrangement uses TRBV27 and TRBJ2-1, with a possible D match to TRBD1 (6 bases). V lost 6 bases to trimming and J lost 0 bases, with 12 bases between them. This CDR3 region has 15 residues. Germline values: CDR1 MNHEY, CDR2 SMNVEV (reference sequence). CDR3 sequence: CASSSRGPSYNEQFF. The CDR3 DNA sequence: TGTGCCAGCAGCTCCAGGGGCCCCTCCTACAATGAGCAGTTCTTC.

With regard to this clone: Different DNA sequences within this sample yield the same CDR3. The chain links TRBV9 to TRBJ2-3, with 11 nucleotides matching TRBD2. The CDR3 is 16 residues long. Losses at the gene ends were 0 bases for V and 4 bases for J; bases not matched to a gene: 4. Germline lookup yields CDR1 SGDLS and CDR2 YYNGEE. CDR3 in DNA: TGTGCCAGCAGCGTAGGTAGCGGGGGGGCGGCAGATACGCAGTATTTT. It is translated as CASSVGSGGAADTQYF.